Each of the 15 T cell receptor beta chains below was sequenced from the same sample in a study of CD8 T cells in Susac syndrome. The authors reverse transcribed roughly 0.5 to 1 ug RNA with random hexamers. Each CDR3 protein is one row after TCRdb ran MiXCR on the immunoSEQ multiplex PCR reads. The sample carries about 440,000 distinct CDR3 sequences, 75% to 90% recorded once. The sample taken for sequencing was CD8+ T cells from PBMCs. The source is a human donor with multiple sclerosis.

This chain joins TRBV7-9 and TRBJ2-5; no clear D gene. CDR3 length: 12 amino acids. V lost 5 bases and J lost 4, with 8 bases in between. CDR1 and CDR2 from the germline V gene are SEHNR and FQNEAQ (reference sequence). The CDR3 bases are TGTGCCAGCAGCCCCGTGATAGAGACCCAGTACTTC. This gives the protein CASSPVIETQYF.

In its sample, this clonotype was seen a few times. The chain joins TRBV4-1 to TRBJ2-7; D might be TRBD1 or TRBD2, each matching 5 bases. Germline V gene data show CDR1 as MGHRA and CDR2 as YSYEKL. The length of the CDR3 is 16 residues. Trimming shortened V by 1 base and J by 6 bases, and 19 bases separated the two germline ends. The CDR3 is CASSQATDGAGFEQYF. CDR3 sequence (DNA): TGCGCCAGCAGCCAAGCTACGGACGGGGCAGGTTTCGAGCAGTACTTC.

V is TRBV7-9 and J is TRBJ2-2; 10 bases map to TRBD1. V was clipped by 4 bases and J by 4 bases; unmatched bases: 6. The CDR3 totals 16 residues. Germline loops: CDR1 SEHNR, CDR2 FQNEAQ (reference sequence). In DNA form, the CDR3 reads TGTGCCAGCAGCTCGCCGGGACAGGGGACCACCGGGGAGCTGTTTTTT. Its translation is CASSSPGQGTTGELFF. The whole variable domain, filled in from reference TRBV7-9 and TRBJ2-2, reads DTGVSQNPRHKITKRGQNVTFRCDPISEHNRLYWYRQTLGQGPEFLTYFQNEAQLEKSRLLSDRFSAERPKGSFSTLEIQRTEQGDSAMYLCASSSPGQGTTGELFFGEGSRLTVL.

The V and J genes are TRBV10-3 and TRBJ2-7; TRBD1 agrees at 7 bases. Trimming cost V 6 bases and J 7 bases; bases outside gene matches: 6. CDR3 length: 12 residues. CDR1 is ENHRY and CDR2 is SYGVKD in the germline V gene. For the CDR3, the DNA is TGTGCCATCAGCGAAACAGGGGTTGAGCAGTACTTC. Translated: CAISETGVEQYF.

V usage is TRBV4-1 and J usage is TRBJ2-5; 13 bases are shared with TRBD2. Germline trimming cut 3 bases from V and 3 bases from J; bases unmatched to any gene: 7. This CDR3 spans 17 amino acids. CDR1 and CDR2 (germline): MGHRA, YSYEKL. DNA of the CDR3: TGCGCCAGCAGCCAGGGACTAGCGGGGAGCGTGGAAGAGACCCAGTACTTC. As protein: CASSQGLAGSVEETQYF.

CDR3 sequence: CASSLPGFSYEQYF. The CDR3 DNA reads TGTGCCAGCAGCCTTCCCGGTTTTTCCTACGAGCAGTACTTC. V gene TRBV11-2 combines with J gene TRBJ2-7; D is uncertain. Germline lookup yields CDR1 SGHAT and CDR2 FQNNGV. V lost 5 bases and J 1 base, leaving 12 bases between the germline ends. The CDR3 consists of 14 residues.

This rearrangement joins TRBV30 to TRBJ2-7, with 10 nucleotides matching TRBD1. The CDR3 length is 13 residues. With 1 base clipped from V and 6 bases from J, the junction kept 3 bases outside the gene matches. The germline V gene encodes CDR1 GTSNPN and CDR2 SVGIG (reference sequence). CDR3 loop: CAWSAGTGAEQYF. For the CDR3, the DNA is TGTGCCTGGAGTGCCGGGACAGGGGCCGAGCAGTACTTC.

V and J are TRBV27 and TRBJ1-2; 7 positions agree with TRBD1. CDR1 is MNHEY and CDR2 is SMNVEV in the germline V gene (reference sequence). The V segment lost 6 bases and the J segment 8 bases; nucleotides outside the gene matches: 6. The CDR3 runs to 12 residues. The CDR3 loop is CASRTGLSGYTF. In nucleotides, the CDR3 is TGTGCCAGCAGGACAGGGCTGAGCGGCTACACCTTC.

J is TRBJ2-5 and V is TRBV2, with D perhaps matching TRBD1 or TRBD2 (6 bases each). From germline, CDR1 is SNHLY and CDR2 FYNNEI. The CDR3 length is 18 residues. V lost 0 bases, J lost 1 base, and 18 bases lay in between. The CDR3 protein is CASSEALGKWGAQETQYF. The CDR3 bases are TGTGCCAGCAGTGAAGCGCTAGGGAAGTGGGGGGCCCAAGAGACCCAGTACTTC.

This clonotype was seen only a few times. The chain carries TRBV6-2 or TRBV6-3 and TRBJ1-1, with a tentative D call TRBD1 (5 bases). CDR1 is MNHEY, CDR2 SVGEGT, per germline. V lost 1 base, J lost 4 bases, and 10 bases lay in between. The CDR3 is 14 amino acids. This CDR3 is CASSYYGAGTEAFF. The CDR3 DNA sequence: TGTGCCAGCAGTTACTACGGGGCGGGCACTGAAGCTTTCTTT.

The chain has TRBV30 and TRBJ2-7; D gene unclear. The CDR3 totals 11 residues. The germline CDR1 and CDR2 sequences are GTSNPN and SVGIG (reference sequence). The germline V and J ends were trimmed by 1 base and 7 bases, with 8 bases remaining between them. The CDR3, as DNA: TGTGCCTGGAGTGAATCGGTTGAGCAGTACTTC. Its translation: CAWSESVEQYF. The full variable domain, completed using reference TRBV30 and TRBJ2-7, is SQTIHQWPATLVQPVGSPLSLECTVEGTSNPNLYWYRQAAGRGLQLLFYSVGIGQISSEVPQNLSASRPQDRQFILSSKKLLLSDSGFYLCAWSESVEQYFGPGTRLTVT.

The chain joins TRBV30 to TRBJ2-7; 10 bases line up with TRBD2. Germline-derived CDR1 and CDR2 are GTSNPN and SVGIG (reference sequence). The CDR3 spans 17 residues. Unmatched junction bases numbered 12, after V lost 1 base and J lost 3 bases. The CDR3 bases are TGTGCCTGGAGTGGACTAAGAAGGACTAGCGGCTACTACGAGCAGTACTTC. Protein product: CAWSGLRRTSGYYEQYF.

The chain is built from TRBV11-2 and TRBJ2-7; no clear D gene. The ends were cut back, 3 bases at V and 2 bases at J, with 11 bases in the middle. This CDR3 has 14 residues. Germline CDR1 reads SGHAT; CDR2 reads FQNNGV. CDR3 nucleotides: TGTGCCAGCAGCTTGCCTGAAAGAACCTACGAGCAGTACTTC. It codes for CASSLPERTYEQYF.

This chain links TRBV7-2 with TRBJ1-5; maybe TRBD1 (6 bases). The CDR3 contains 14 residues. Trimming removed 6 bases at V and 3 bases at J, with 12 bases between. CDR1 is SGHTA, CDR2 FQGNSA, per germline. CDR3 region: CASSTTGYNQPQHF. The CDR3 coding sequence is TGTGCCAGCAGTACCACAGGGTACAATCAGCCCCAGCATTTT.

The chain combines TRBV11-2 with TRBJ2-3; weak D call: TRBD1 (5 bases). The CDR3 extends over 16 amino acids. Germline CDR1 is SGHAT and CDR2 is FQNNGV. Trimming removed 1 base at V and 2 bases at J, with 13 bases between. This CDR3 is CASSLGSAGLTDTQYF. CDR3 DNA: TGTGCCAGCAGCTTAGGATCGGCAGGGCTCACAGATACGCAGTATTTT.